The text below deals with one T cell receptor (beta chain). No antigen is known for it. Deletions cut 0 bases from V and 1 base from J, with 8 bases between. The length of the CDR3 is 15 residues. Per the germline V gene, CDR1 is SGHTA and CDR2 is FQGNSA. This PCR relied on a set of 60 Vbeta primers and 13 Jbeta primers. Using immunoSEQ multiplex PCR, the repertoire was profiled, and TCRdb retains in-frame clones only, with some absent. The table lists about 110,000 clones, about 74% of them singletons. These data belong to a study of cytomegalovirus exposure and HLA in healthy donors. Study-wide findings and caveats: As a later analysis revealed, most CMV-associated TCR beta chains appeared HLA-restricted. In an earlier analysis, productive rearrangement rates for most beta V segments clustered near 87% or 30%.

Material: PBMCs. The clonotype comes from a woman between 35 and 50 years old in good health and CMV-seropositive. The rearrangement joins TRBV7-2 to TRBJ2-3; perhaps TRBD1 as D (6 bases). The CDR3 nucleotides are TGTGCCAGCAGCTTAGCGGGGGCAGGCACAGATACGCAGTATTTT. This gives the protein CASSLAGAGTDTQYF.